A single sample is the source of the 21 T cell receptor beta chains below, sequenced in a study of cytomegalovirus exposure and HLA in healthy donors. This PCR relied on a set of 60 Vbeta primers and 13 Jbeta primers. Data came from immunoSEQ multiplex PCR; TCRdb stores just in-frame clones and leaves some out. The table has 50,000 to 55,000 clones, roughly three fifths seen once. The specimen sequenced was PBMCs. The origin of the receptors is a human donor in good health.

The chain combines TRBV25-1 with TRBJ2-2, with D possibly TRBD2 on 7 matching bases. V was trimmed by 2 bases and J by 7 bases, leaving 14 bases between them. This CDR3 spans 15 amino acids. Germline V lookup: CDR1 MGHDK, CDR2 SYGVNS. CDR3: CASSERGGFGGELFF. CDR3 nucleotide sequence: TGTGCCAGCAGTGAACGCGGGGGCTTCGGCGGGGAGCTGTTTTTT.

To note about this clone: A junction end diverges from the germline sequence, so it may reflect a read error. The chain is built from TRBV5-6 and TRBJ1-2, with 7 bases identical to TRBD1. This CDR3 contains 18 residues. CDR1 and CDR2 from the germline V gene are SGHDT and YYEEEE. CDR3 region: CASSLLRDSTLINYGYPF. The CDR3 DNA reads as TGTGCCAGCAGCTTACTCCGGGACAGTACCCTAATAAACTATGGCTACCCCTTC.

CDR3: CALDTGARRNTEAFF. The DNA of the CDR3 is TGTGCCTTAGATACAGGGGCGAGACGGAACACTGAAGCTTTCTTT. The rearrangement joins TRBV30 to TRBJ1-1; 7 nucleotides align to TRBD1. The CDR3 sequence is 15 residues long. After removal of 7 bases from V and 1 base from J, the junction contained 12 bases not matched to a gene. The V gene's germline CDR1 is GTSNPN and CDR2 SVGIG (reference sequence).

The CDR3 DNA is TGTGCCAGCAGTGAACTAAGCTCTATAGGCTACACCTTC. Translating gives CASSELSSIGYTF. J is TRBJ1-2 and V is TRBV6-1; D is unresolved. The CDR3 has 13 amino acids. Germline CDR1 and CDR2: MNHNS and SASEGT. Trimming left V 2 bases short and J 8 bases short, with 12 bases between.

This chain uses TRBV7-2 with TRBJ2-7, with D possibly matching TRBD2 (6 bases). The CDR3 is 16 amino acids. The V end lost 5 bases, the J end lost 7 bases, and 24 bases lay between the germline ends. Germline V lookup: CDR1 SGHTA, CDR2 FQGNSA. The CDR3 sequence: CASSPLNGGVVGEQYF. CDR3 nucleotides: TGTGCCAGCAGCCCTTTAAACGGGGGAGTAGTGGGAGAGCAGTACTTC.

There are a few counts of this clone. The chain is built from TRBV7-9 and TRBJ1-1; D not certain. Between the trimmed V and J ends, which lost 1 base and 6 bases, there was a span of 6 bases. There are 12 residues in the CDR3. Germline CDR1 is SEHNR and CDR2 is FQNEAQ (reference sequence). CDR3 region: CASSLVLSEAFF. CDR3 sequence (DNA): TGTGCCAGCAGCTTAGTTCTCTCTGAAGCTTTCTTT. Full variable domain (missing parts from reference TRBV7-9 and TRBJ1-1): DTGVSQNPRHKITKRGQNVTFRCDPISEHNRLYWYRQTLGQGPEFLTYFQNEAQLEKSRLLSDRFSAERPKGSFSTLEIQRTEQGDSAMYLCASSLVLSEAFFGQGTRLTVV.

This clone was seen more than once but under ten times. This chain connects TRBV11-2 to TRBJ1-2; D is perhaps TRBD1 (6 bases). Trimming pared 6 bases from V and 2 bases from J, leaving 10 bases between. The germline V gene encodes CDR1 SGHAT and CDR2 FQNNGV. The CDR3 has 13 residues. The CDR3 reads CASSHQGNYGYTF. Here the CDR3 DNA reads TGTGCCAGCAGTCACCAGGGGAACTATGGCTACACCTTC.

CDR3 sequence: CASSPPEGAGEKLFF. The CDR3 nucleotides read TGTGCCAGCTCACCACCGGAGGGGGCAGGGGAAAAACTGTTTTTT. This chain uses TRBV18 with TRBJ1-4, with 7 bases fitting TRBD1. The CDR3 extends over 15 amino acids. In germline, CDR1 is KGHSH, CDR2 LQKENI. V gave up 0 bases and J gave up 8 bases; unmatched junction bases: 6.

The chain has TRBV27 and TRBJ1-1, with 9 bases aligning to TRBD1. V dropped 5 bases and J dropped 4; count of bases not matched to a gene: 11. The germline V gene has CDR1 MNHEY and CDR2 SMNVEV (reference sequence). This CDR3 is 16 amino acids long. CDR3 sequence: CASSAPPRDRATEAFF. For the CDR3, the DNA is TGTGCCAGCAGTGCCCCCCCGAGGGACAGGGCCACTGAAGCTTTCTTT.

The chain joins TRBV5-6 to TRBJ1-1; possible D gene TRBD1, 5 bases. The germline V gene has CDR1 SGHDT and CDR2 YYEEEE. Trimming took off 0 bases at V and 14 bases at J, with 23 bases between the two ends. The length of the CDR3 is 15 residues. The CDR3 here is CASSLDGAPSGGAFF. The CDR3 DNA reads TGTGCCAGCAGCTTGGACGGGGCCCCCTCCGGCGGGGCCTTCTTT.

The chain is built from TRBV5-1 and TRBJ1-5; 9 positions agree with TRBD1. This CDR3 spans 14 amino acids. Germline V gives CDR1 SGHRS, CDR2 YFSETQ. With 4 bases clipped from V and 7 bases from J, the junction kept 6 bases outside the gene matches. CDR3 nucleotide sequence: TGCGCCAGCAGCCAACAGGGGGCGCGACAGCCCCAGCATTTT. Translating gives CASSQQGARQPQHF.

The J gene is TRBJ2-1, the V gene TRBV29-1; D gene ambiguous. This CDR3 region has 13 residues. Germline CDR1 SQVTM, CDR2 ANQGSEA. Trimming stripped 0 bases from V and 5 bases from J, with 8 bases between. Here the CDR3 DNA reads TGCAGCGTTGAAGAGCACAGAAACAATGAGCAGTTCTTC. The encoded protein is CSVEEHRNNEQFF.

V usage is TRBV19 and J usage is TRBJ1-1; 9 nucleotides align to TRBD1. This CDR3 is 14 amino acids long. CDR1 LNHDA and CDR2 SQIVND come from the germline V gene (reference sequence). V gave up 8 bases and J gave up 0 bases; unmatched junction bases: 4. The CDR3 sequence is CASSRDRVNTEAFF. DNA of the CDR3: TGTGCCAGTTCCCGGGACAGGGTGAACACTGAAGCTTTCTTT.

The chain uses TRBV29-1 and TRBJ2-3, with a tentative D call TRBD1 (6 bases). Per the germline V gene, CDR1 is SQVTM and CDR2 is ANQGSEA. This CDR3 region has 12 residues. Trimming cost V 7 bases and J 2 bases, with 10 bases left between them. The CDR3 spells CSARTDTDTQYF. CDR3 coding DNA: TGCAGCGCTCGGACAGACACAGATACGCAGTATTTT.

V gene TRBV11-2 combines with J gene TRBJ1-6; perhaps TRBD1 as D (6 bases). The CDR3 has 15 amino acids. Germline V lookup: CDR1 SGHAT, CDR2 FQNNGV. Trimming stripped 5 bases from V and 6 bases from J, with 14 bases between. The CDR3 spells CASSAGQTLNSPLHF. The CDR3 bases are TGTGCCAGCAGCGCCGGACAGACTCTTAATTCACCCCTCCACTTT.

J is TRBJ2-7 and V is TRBV7-8; D gene unclear. CDR3 length equals 14 residues. V shed 5 bases and J shed 3 bases, with 14 bases lying between them. The germline CDR1 and CDR2 sequences are SGHVS and FQNEAQ. CDR3 amino acids: CASSNSPFSYEQYF. The CDR3 DNA reads as TGTGCCAGCAGCAATAGCCCCTTTAGCTACGAGCAGTACTTC.

The chain recombines TRBV10-3 with TRBJ2-5; TRBD2 matches 7 bases. Trimming at V came to 0 bases and at J to 1 base, leaving 5 bases not matched to a gene. Germline-derived CDR1 and CDR2 are ENHRY and SYGVKD. The CDR3 is 16 residues long. CDR3 in DNA: TGTGCCATCAGTGAGTCGTTGGGGGGGAGCCAAGAGACCCAGTACTTC. It specifies CAISESLGGSQETQYF.

This clone was seen only a few times. This chain joins TRBV19 and TRBJ1-2; D is perhaps TRBD1 (6 bases). Trimming stripped 5 bases from V and 4 bases from J, with 23 bases between. Looked up from germline, CDR1 is LNHDA and CDR2 is SQIVND (reference sequence). This CDR3 contains 17 residues. This CDR3 reads CASSSSKPGAKLYGYTF. CDR3 in DNA: TGTGCCAGTAGTTCATCCAAGCCAGGGGCGAAACTCTATGGCTACACCTTC.

The chain is built from TRBV6-5 and TRBJ1-2; D remains unclear. Trimming stripped 5 bases from V and 0 bases from J, with 10 bases between. This CDR3 spans 14 amino acids. In germline, CDR1 is MNHEY, CDR2 SVGAGI. The CDR3 spells CASSEGRANYGYTF. The CDR3 DNA is TGTGCCAGCAGTGAAGGGAGGGCTAACTATGGCTACACCTTC.

In its sample, this clone was seen a few times. The CDR3 protein is CASNNQLQAGGNTIYF. CDR3 coding DNA: TGTGCCAGTAACAATCAGCTCCAGGCAGGTGGAAACACCATATATTTT. The chain employs TRBV19 and TRBJ1-3; D is ambiguous. Between the trimmed V and J ends, which lost 7 bases and 3 bases, there was a span of 19 bases. This CDR3 region has 16 residues. Germline V lookup: CDR1 LNHDA, CDR2 SQIVND (reference sequence).

This clone occurred a few times. The chain links TRBV5-5 to TRBJ2-7, with 7 bases that match TRBD1. CDR1 and CDR2 (germline): SGHKS, YYEKEE (reference sequence). V shed 4 bases, J shed 2 bases, and the junction held 9 bases outside the gene matches. This CDR3 is 15 amino acids long. This chain's CDR3 is CASSLGQEPTYEQYF. The CDR3 region has the DNA TGTGCCAGCAGCCTCGGACAGGAACCTACCTACGAGCAGTACTTC.